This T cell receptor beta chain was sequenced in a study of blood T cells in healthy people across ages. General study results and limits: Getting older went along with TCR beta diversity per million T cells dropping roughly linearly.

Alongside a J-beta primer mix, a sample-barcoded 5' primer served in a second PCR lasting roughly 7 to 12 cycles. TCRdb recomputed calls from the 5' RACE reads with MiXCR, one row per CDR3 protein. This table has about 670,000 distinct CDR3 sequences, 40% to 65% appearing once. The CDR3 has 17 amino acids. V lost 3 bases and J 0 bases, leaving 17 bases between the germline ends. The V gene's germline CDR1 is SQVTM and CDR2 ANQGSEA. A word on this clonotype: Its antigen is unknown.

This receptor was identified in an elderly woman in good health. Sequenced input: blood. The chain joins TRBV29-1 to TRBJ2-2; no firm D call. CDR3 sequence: CSVERGAPQPNTGELFF. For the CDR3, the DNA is TGCAGCGTTGAGAGAGGTGCTCCGCAGCCGAACACCGGGGAGCTGTTTTTT.